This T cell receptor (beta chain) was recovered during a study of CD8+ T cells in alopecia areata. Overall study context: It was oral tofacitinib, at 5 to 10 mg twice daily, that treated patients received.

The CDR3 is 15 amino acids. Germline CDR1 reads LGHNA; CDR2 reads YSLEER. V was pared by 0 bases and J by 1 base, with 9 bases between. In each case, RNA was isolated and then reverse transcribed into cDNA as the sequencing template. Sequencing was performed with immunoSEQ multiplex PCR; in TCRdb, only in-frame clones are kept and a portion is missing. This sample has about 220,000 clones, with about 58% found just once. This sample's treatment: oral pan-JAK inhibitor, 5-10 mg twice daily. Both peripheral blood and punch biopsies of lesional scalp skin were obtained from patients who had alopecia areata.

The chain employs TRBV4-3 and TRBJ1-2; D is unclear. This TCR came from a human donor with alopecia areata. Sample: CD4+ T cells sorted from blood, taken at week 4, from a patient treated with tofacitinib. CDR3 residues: CASSQDPSYNYGYTF. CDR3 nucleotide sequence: TGCGCCAGCAGCCAAGATCCTTCTTATAACTATGGCTACACCTTC.